One and the same sample provided the 5 T cell receptor beta chains below, sequenced in a study of cytomegalovirus exposure and HLA in healthy donors. A multiplex PCR was run with 60 Vbeta primers and 13 Jbeta primers. TCRdb keeps only in-frame clones here, not all; method: immunoSEQ multiplex PCR. The sample holds over 150,000 clones, 82% seen once. Sequencing input: PBMCs. Source of these receptors: a girl aged 2 to 10 in good health and CMV-seropositive.

This chain joins TRBV11-2 and TRBJ1-6; D unresolved. The CDR3 spans 15 residues. V was cut by 3 bases and J by 7 bases, with 13 bases left in between. Germline CDR1 reads SGHAT; CDR2 reads FQNNGV. The CDR3 DNA reads as TGTGCCAGCAGCTTTTCTCCCGGGGAGAATTCACCCCTCCACTTT. Translated, it gives CASSFSPGENSPLHF.

The chain has TRBV19 and TRBJ2-2, with D unclear. V lost 4 bases and J 2 bases, leaving 8 bases between the germline ends. The CDR3 spans 14 residues. Per germline, CDR1 LNHDA and CDR2 SQIVND (reference sequence). Here the CDR3 DNA reads TGTGCCAGTAGTAAGACACTTAACACCGGGGAGCTGTTTTTT. Its protein product is CASSKTLNTGELFF.

The chain is built from TRBV13 and TRBJ1-4; D gene ambiguous. V was shortened by 2 bases and J by 1 base, with 11 bases between the two germline ends. There are 16 residues in the CDR3. Germline assignment: CDR1 PRHDT and CDR2 FYEKMQ (reference sequence). The CDR3 DNA follows: TGTGCCAGCAGCTTATTTCGGGATCAAACTAATGAAAAACTGTTTTTT. It specifies CASSLFRDQTNEKLFF.

This chain's CDR3 is CASSSPGQGNPGQYF. CDR3 nucleotide sequence: TGTGCCAGCAGTTCCCCTGGACAGGGTAACCCTGGGCAGTACTTC. The V gene is TRBV28, the J gene TRBJ2-7; 8 bases fit TRBD1. The V gene end was trimmed by 4 bases and the J gene end by 9 bases; junction bases not matched to a gene: 14. The CDR3 spans 15 residues. Germline CDR1 MDHEN, CDR2 SYDVKM. The entire variable domain, with the rest obtained from reference TRBV28 and TRBJ2-7, is as follows: DVKVTQSSRYLVKRTGEKVFLECVQDMDHENMFWYRQDPGLGLRLIYFSYDVKMKEKGDIPEGYSVSREKKERFSLILESASTNQTSMYLCASSSPGQGNPGQYFGPGTRLTVT.

The rearrangement uses TRBV4-1 and TRBJ2-1; TRBD1 agrees at 10 bases. J was trimmed by 8 bases and V by 4 bases; bases with no gene match: 8. The CDR3 loop spans 15 amino acids. CDR1 is MGHRA, CDR2 YSYEKL, per germline. The DNA of the CDR3 is TGCGCCAGCAGCCTGGGACAGGGGTTTTTCGATGAGCAGTTCTTC. Protein product: CASSLGQGFFDEQFF.